Listed below are T cell receptor beta chains from one sample, sequenced in a study of T-cell memory formation after mild COVID-19. MiXCR was run by TCRdb on the 5' RACE reads, yielding one entry per CDR3 protein. This table holds around 200,000 distinct CDR3 sequences, 20% to 25% found once. Sequenced sample: PBMCs or a T cell subset sorted from them (not recorded which). Source of these receptors: an adult woman who had mild COVID-19 (a few samples of this study predate the infection). Cell type and time point are not known. CDR3s include the opening cysteine and the closing phenylalanine or tryptophan. The D gene is left open where the match is weak. Size values are once, few and many counts, or a class for expanded clones, and some rows have none.

clone size	V gene	J gene	D gene	CDR3 DNA	CDR3 protein
few	TRBV6-5	TRBJ2-3	TRBD2	TGTGCCAGCAGTAGATCTAGCTCCGGGGGGACAGATACGCAGTATTTT	CASSRSSSGGTDTQYF
-	TRBV14	TRBJ1-1	-	TGTGCCAGCAGCCAAGACTGGAGGGAGGACACTGAAGCTTTCTTT	CASSQDWREDTEAFF
few	TRBV24-1	TRBJ2-1	-	TGTGCCACCAGTGATTTAAGAGGGGACGGGTCACATGAGCAGTTCTTC	CATSDLRGDGSHEQFF
-	TRBV7-9	TRBJ2-1	-	TGTGCCAGCAGCTTAGGGGGCCCACGGGAGCAGTTCTTC	CASSLGGPREQFF
-	TRBV14	TRBJ2-5	-	TGTGCCAGCAGCCAAGCTCAGAGACAAGAGACCCAGTACTTC	CASSQAQRQETQYF
few	TRBV7-8	TRBJ2-1	-	TGTGCCAGCAGGGGGTGGGAGACCAACAATGAGCAGTTCTTC	CASRGWETNNEQFF
few	TRBV5-5	TRBJ2-7	TRBD1	TGTGCCAGCACCACCGTCCCAGGGGGCTTCTACGAGCAGTACTTC	CASTTVPGGFYEQYF
-	TRBV25-1	TRBJ1-1	-	TGTGCCAGCAGTGATATGACAGCCGGAGGCACTGAAGCTTTCTTT	CASSDMTAGGTEAFF
few	TRBV29-1	TRBJ1-1	TRBD1	TGCAGCGTTGTGGGACAGGGGTCGAGCACTGAAGCTTTCTTT	CSVVGQGSSTEAFF
-	TRBV5-6	TRBJ2-1	-	TGTGCCAGCAGGTCTGCTAGCGTCAATGAGCAGTTCTTC	CASRSASVNEQFF
-	TRBV5-1	TRBJ2-1	TRBD2	TGCGCCAGCAGCTTGGAAGCGGGGGGGCGCTACAATGAGCAGTTCTTC	CASSLEAGGRYNEQFF
-	TRBV7-9	TRBJ2-7	-	TGTGCCAGCAGCCCCACAGTGTACGAGCAGTACTTC	CASSPTVYEQYF
-	TRBV7-9	TRBJ1-1	-	TGTGCCAGCAGCTTAGCCCCGGGACGCGGGTTGGGGTCTGAAGCTTTCTTT	CASSLAPGRGLGSEAFF
-	TRBV27	TRBJ1-2	-	TGTGCCAGCAGTTTGGTCAAGGGAGGAATGGGTGGCTACACCTTC	CASSLVKGGMGGYTF
-	TRBV20-1	TRBJ2-7	-	TGCAGTGCTAGCCGGCCCCATGGCCAGGGGTACGAGCAGTACTTC	CSASRPHGQGYEQYF
few	TRBV3-1	TRBJ1-2	-	TGTGCCAGCAGCCAAGATGGGCCAGAGATCAACTATGGCTACACCTTC	CASSQDGPEINYGYTF
-	TRBV20-1	TRBJ2-7	-	TGCAGTGCTAGAGTCAGGGGATCCTACGAGCAGTACTTC	CSARVRGSYEQYF
-	TRBV7-9	TRBJ1-1	-	TGTGCCAGCAGCTTAGCCATGGGTCGTCGTGAAGCTTTCTTT	CASSLAMGRREAFF
-	TRBV9	TRBJ1-2	-	TGTGCCAGCAGCTCCCTAGGGGGCTATGGCTACACCTTC	CASSSLGGYGYTF
many	TRBV7-9	TRBJ2-3	TRBD2	TGTGCCAGCAGCTTCCCGACTAGCGGATTCGATACGCAGTATTTT	CASSFPTSGFDTQYF
few	TRBV5-1	TRBJ2-7	-	TGCGCCAGCAGCCGACCTCTGGACCATTCCTACGAGCAGTACTTC	CASSRPLDHSYEQYF
-	TRBV4-1	TRBJ2-3	-	TGCGCCAGCAGCGACAGAAACACAGATACGCAGTATTTT	CASSDRNTDTQYF
-	TRBV4-2	TRBJ2-7	TRBD2	TGTGCCAGCAGCCAAGGAAAGGGACTAGCGGGGAGATTGCACGAGCAGTACTTC	CASSQGKGLAGRLHEQYF
-	TRBV4-1	TRBJ2-7	TRBD2	TGCGCCAGCAGCCATATGGAGCGGGGGGGTACCTACGAGCAGTACTTC	CASSHMERGGTYEQYF
medium-sized	TRBV20-1	TRBJ1-2	-	TGCAGTGCTAGAGATCTCGGGGAAGAAGTCGTGAAGGGCTACACCTTC	CSARDLGEEVVKGYTF
few	TRBV4-3	TRBJ1-1	-	TGCGCCAGCAGCCAAGATCGCTGGGCGCGTGGTGAAGCTTTCTTT	CASSQDRWARGEAFF